This TCR beta chain is from a study of blood T cells in healthy people across ages. Between the trimmed V and J ends, which lost 0 bases and 3 bases, there was a span of 12 bases. Germline V gene lookup returns CDR1 DFQATT and CDR2 SNEGSKA (reference sequence). CDR3 length: 16 amino acids. Together with a sample-barcoded 5' primer, a J-beta primer mix was included in a second PCR lasting 7 to 11 cycles. TCRdb redid the calling of the 5' RACE reads with MiXCR, one entry per CDR3 protein. The top ten hold about 21% of the sample, which has around 1,900,000 distinct CDR3 sequences, about two fifths seen once.

Sequenced input: blood. V and J are TRBV20-1 and TRBJ1-6, with D maybe TRBD1 (6 bases). The source is a human donor in good health. CDR3 protein: CSARDRGYFYNSPLHF. The CDR3 DNA follows: TGCAGTGCTAGAGACAGGGGCTATTTCTATAATTCACCCCTCCACTTT.